The T cell receptor (beta chain) described here comes from a study of shared clonotypes between healthy human individuals. The material for each subset, its genomic DNA, was split evenly across several immunoSEQ plates. Libraries were prepared by immunoSEQ multiplex PCR; TCRdb keeps only in-frame clonotypes and omits some of them. The repertoire holds about 2.4 million clones, with roughly nine tenths as singletons. V lost 4 bases, J lost 5 bases, and 17 bases lay in between. This CDR3 has 15 residues. Germline V gene lookup returns CDR1 SGHTA and CDR2 FQGTGA. The chain carries TRBV7-3 and TRBJ1-1; D is perhaps TRBD1 (5 bases). The sequenced material came from naive CD4+ T cells sorted from blood. Subset described: CD45RA+ positively selected. This TCR was recovered from a man aged 18 to 35 in good health. The CDR3 DNA reads as TGTGCCAGCAGCTCCCAAGCGGGGGGTAGTACTGAAGCTTTCTTT. The encoded protein is CASSSQAGGSTEAFF. Complete variable domain (other parts from reference TRBV7-3 and TRBJ1-1): GAGVSQTPSNKVTEKGKYVELRCDPISGHTALYWYRQSLGQGPEFLIYFQGTGAADDSGLPNDRFFAVRPEGSVSTLKIQRTERGDSAVYLCASSSQAGGSTEAFFGQGTRLTVV.